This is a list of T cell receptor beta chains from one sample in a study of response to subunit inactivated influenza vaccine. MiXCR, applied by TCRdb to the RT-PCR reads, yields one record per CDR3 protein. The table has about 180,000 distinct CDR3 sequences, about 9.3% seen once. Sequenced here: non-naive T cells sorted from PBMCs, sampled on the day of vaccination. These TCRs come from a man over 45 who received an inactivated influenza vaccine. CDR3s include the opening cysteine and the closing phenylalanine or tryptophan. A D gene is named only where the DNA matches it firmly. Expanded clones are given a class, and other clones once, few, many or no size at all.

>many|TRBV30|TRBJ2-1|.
CAWSADSYNEQFF
TGTGCCTGGAGTGCCGACAGCTACAATGAGCAGTTCTTC
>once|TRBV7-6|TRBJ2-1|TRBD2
CASSPRWTSDRNEQFF
TGTGCCAGCAGCCCCCGTTGGACTAGCGATCGCAATGAGCAGTTCTTC
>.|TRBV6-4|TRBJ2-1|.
CASSALETKSYNEQFF
TGTGCCAGCAGTGCTCTCGAGACTAAATCCTACAATGAGCAGTTCTTC
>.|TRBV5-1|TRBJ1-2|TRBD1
CASSTDRVYGYTF
TGCGCCAGCAGCACCGACAGGGTTTATGGCTACACCTTC
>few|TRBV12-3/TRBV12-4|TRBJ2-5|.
CASSFFAEETQYF
TGTGCCAGCAGTTTTTTTGCGGAAGAGACCCAGTACTTC
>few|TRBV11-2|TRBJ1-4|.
CASSLADGRFEKLFF
TGTGCCAGCAGCTTAGCGGACGGGCGGTTCGAAAAACTGTTTTTT
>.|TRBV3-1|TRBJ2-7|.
CASSLQGGRHEQYF
TGTGCCAGCAGTTTACAGGGAGGTAGGCACGAGCAGTACTTC
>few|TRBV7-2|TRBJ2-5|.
CASSQDSFQETQYF
TGTGCCAGCAGCCAGGACAGCTTCCAAGAGACCCAGTACTTC
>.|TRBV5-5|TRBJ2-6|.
CASSLSNRAGANVLTF
TGTGCCAGCAGCTTGTCAAATCGGGCGGGGGCCAACGTCCTGACTTTC
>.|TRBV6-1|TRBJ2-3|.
CASRPHKNTDTQYF
TGTGCCAGCAGGCCACACAAGAACACAGATACGCAGTATTTT
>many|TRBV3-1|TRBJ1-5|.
CASSQDGAVKQPQHF
TGTGCCAGCAGCCAAGATGGGGCAGTAAAGCAGCCCCAGCATTTT
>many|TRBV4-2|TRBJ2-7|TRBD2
CASSQVGGTRPYEQYF
TGTGCCAGCAGCCAAGTAGGCGGGACTAGGCCCTACGAGCAGTACTTC
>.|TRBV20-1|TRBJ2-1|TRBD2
CSANSGSIFPNEQFF
TGCAGTGCTAATAGCGGGAGCATCTTCCCCAATGAGCAGTTCTTC
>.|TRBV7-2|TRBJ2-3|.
CASIPYSTDTQYF
TGTGCCAGCATCCCGTATAGCACAGATACGCAGTATTTT
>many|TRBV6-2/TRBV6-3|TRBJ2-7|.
CASSYFSDGSYEQYF
TGTGCCAGCAGTTACTTCTCGGACGGATCCTACGAGCAGTACTTC
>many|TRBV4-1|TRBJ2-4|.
CASSQVGLNIQYF
TGCGCCAGCAGCCAAGTAGGACTTAACATTCAGTACTTC
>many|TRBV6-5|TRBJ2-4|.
CASSYWSGLAKNIQYF
TGTGCCAGCAGTTACTGGTCAGGCCTAGCCAAAAACATTCAGTACTTC
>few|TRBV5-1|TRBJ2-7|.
CASSLGDIPYEQYF
TGCGCCAGCAGCTTGGGTGACATACCCTACGAGCAGTACTTC
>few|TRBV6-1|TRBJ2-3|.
CAASGGPRDTQYF
TGTGCCGCGTCCGGGGGCCCACGGGATACGCAGTATTTT
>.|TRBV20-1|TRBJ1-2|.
CSAIDGLNGYTF
TGCAGTGCTATAGATGGTCTAAATGGCTACACCTTC
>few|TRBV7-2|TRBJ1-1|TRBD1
CASSPGTAGAEAFF
TGTGCCAGCAGCCCCGGGACAGCAGGCGCTGAAGCTTTCTTT
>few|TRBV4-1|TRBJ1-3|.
CASSQDPNNSGNTIYF
TGCGCCAGCAGCCAAGATCCGAATAACTCTGGAAACACCATATATTTT